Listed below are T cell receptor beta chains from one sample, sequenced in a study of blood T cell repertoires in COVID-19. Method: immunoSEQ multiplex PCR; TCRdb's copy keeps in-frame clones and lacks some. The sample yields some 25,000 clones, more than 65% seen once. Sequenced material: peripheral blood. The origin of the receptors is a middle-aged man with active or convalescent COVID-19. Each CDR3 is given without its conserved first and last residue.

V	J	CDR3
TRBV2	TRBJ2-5	ASQTRNQETQY
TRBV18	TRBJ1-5	ASSRLGQGGQPQH
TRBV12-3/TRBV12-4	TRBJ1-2	ASRYVGSYGYT
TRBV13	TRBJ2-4	ASSLWLAGDWDIQY
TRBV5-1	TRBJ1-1	ASSPGQNTEAF
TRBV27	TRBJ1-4	ASSSLWGQGHEKLF
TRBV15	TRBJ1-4	ATSPERGLLNEKLF
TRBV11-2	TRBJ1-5	ASSLDSGLQPQH
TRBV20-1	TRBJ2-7	SASPGLAGASY
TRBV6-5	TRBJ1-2	ASTDDPGSGYT
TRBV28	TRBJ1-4	ASSLRQGAGEKLF
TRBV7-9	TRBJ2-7	ASSLAGTPIYEQY
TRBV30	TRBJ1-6	AWSVRGTADNSPLH
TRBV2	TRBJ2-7	ASGQGMLSYEQY
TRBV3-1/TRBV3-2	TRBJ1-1	ASSFNGKNTEAF
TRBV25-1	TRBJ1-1	ASSEVRVAGSGATEAF
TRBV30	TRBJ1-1	AWRPTGNTEAF
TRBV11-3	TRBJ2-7	ASSLDRFEGPWYEQY
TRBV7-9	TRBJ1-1	ASSYTGVNTEAF
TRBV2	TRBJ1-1	ASSVGPGDAF
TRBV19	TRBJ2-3	ASSIKGREGTDTQY
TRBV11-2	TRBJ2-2	ASSPPMTSGRAAGELF
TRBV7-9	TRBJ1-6	ASSSGTGVSPLH
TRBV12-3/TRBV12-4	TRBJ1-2	ASSLGAYGYT
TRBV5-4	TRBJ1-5	ASSSAGTADQPQH
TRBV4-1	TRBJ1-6	ASSQHRQGRVNSPLH
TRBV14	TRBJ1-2	ASSQAGGFGYT
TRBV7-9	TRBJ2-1	ASSCTPGQPPGEQF
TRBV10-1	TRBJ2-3	ASGDDYTDTQY
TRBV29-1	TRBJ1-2	SVEGWQGIFGYT
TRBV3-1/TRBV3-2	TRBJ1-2	ASSHRIARQGKDYGYT
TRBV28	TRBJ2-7	ASRDPSTSYGYEQY
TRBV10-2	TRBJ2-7	ASSARQGRYEQY
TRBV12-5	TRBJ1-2	ASGGETGRILGYT
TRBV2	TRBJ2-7	ASTQLAGGYEQY
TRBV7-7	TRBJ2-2	ASSLGGKGELF
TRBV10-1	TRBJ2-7	ASSESRDRAEQY
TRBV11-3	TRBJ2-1	ASSARAPFYNEQF
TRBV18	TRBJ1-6	ASSSTGANNSPLH
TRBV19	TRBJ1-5	ASSIGGGPNQPQH
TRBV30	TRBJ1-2	AWTAGGGGYGYT
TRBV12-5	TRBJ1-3	ASGLVQGAGATIY
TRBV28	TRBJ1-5	ASSTYRGAGNQPQH
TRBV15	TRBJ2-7	ANSRDAPSYEQY
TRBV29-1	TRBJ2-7	SVDTGTGGYEQY
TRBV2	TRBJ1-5	ASRPTGDQPQH
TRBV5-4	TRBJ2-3	ASSSLAGVRPTHTDTQY
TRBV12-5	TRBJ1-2	ASPELNYGYT
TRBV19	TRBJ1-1	ATRGNTEAF
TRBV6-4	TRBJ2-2	ASRTFSNTGELF
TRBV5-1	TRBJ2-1	ASSSPFEGTAGDEQF
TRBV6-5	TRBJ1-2	ASSYRGPSSYGYT
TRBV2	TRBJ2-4	ASTLLNIQY
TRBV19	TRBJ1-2	ASSRDRGGYGYT
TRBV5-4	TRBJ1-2	ASRQQGPYYGYT
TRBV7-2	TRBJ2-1	ASRPGLSYNEQF